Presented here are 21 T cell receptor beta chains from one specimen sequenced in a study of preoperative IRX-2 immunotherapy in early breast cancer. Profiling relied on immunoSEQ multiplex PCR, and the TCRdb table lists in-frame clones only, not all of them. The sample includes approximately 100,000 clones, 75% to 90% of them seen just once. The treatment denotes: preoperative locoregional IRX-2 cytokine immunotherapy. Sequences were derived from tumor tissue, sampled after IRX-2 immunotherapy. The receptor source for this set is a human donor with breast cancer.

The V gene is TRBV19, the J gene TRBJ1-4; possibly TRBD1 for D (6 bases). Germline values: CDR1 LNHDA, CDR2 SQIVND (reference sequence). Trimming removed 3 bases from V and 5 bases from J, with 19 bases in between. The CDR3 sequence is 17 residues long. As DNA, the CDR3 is TGTGCCAGTAGTATTAAAAGGAAGGACAGTCTCAATGAAAAACTGTTTTTT. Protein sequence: CASSIKRKDSLNEKLFF.

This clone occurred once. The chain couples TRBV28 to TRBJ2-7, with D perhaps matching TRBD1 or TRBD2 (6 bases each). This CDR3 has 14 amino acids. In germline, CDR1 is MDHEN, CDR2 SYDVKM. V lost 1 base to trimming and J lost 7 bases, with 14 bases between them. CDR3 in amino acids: CASSLLGGAGEQYF. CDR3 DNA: TGTGCCAGCAGTTTATTGGGGGGCGCGGGGGAGCAGTACTTC.

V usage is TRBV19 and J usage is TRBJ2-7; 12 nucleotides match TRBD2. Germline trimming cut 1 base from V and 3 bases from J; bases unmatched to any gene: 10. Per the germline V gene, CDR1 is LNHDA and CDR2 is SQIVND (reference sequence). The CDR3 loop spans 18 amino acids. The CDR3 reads CASSIGLAGGPEFYEQYF. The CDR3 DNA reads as TGTGCCAGTAGTATAGGTCTAGCGGGAGGGCCGGAGTTCTACGAGCAGTACTTC.

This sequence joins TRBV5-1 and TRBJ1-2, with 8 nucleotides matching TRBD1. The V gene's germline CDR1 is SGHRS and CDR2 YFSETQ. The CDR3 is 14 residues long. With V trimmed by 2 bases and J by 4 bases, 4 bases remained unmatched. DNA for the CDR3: TGCGCCAGCAGCTTAGGACAGGGCCTCTATGGCTACACCTTC. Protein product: CASSLGQGLYGYTF.

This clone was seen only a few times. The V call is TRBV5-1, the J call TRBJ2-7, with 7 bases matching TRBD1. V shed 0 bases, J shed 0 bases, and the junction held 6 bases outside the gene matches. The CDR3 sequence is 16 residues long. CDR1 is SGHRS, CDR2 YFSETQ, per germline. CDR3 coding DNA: TGCGCCAGCAGCTTGGACACAGGGGTGAGCTCCTACGAGCAGTACTTC. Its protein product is CASSLDTGVSSYEQYF.

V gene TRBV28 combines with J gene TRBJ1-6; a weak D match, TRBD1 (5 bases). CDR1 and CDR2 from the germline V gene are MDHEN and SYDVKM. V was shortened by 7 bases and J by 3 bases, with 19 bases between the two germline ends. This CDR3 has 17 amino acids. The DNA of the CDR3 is TGTGCCAGCAACCGAGGACTCGGGGACGTCTATAATTCACCCCTCCACTTT. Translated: CASNRGLGDVYNSPLHF.

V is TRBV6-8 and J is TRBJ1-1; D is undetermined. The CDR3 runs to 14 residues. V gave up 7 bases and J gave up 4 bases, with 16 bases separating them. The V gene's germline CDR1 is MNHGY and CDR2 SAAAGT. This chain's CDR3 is CASKKDGSFTEAFF. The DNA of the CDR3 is TGTGCCAGCAAAAAGGACGGTTCTTTCACTGAAGCTTTCTTT.

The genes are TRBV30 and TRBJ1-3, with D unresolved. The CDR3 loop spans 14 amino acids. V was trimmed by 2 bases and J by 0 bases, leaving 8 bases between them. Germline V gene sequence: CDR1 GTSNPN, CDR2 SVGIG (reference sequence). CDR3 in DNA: TGTGCCTGGAGTTCCGGGGTCTCTGGAAACACCATATATTTT. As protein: CAWSSGVSGNTIYF.

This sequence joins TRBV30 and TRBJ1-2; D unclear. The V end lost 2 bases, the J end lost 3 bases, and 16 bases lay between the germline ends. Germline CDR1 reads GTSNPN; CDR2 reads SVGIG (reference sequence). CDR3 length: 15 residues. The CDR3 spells CAWSSSTGLHYGYTF. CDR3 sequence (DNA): TGTGCCTGGAGTTCCTCCACCGGGCTACACTATGGCTACACCTTC. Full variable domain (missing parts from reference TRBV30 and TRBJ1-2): SQTIHQWPATLVQPVGSPLSLECTVEGTSNPNLYWYRQAAGRGLQLLFYSVGIGQISSEVPQNLSASRPQDRQFILSSKKLLLSDSGFYLCAWSSSTGLHYGYTFGSGTRLTVV.

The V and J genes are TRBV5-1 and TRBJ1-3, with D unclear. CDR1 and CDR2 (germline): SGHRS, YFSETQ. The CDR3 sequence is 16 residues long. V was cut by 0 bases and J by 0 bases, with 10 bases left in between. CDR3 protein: CASSLVGGNSGNTIYF. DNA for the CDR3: TGCGCCAGCAGCTTGGTCGGAGGCAACTCTGGAAACACCATATATTTT.

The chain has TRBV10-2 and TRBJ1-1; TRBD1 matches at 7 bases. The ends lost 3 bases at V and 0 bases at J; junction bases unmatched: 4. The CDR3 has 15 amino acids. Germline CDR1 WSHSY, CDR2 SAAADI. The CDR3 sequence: CASSDRDSLNTEAFF. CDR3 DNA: TGCGCCAGCAGTGATCGGGACAGCTTGAACACTGAAGCTTTCTTT.

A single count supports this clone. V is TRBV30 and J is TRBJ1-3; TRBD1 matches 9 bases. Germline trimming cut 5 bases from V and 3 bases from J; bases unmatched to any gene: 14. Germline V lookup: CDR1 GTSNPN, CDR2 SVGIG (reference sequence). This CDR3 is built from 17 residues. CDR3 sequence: CAWAGTGIISFGNTIYF. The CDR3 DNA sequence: TGTGCCTGGGCCGGGACAGGGATAATTTCCTTTGGAAACACCATATATTTT. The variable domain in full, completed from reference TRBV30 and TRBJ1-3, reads SQTIHQWPATLVQPVGSPLSLECTVEGTSNPNLYWYRQAAGRGLQLLFYSVGIGQISSEVPQNLSASRPQDRQFILSSKKLLLSDSGFYLCAWAGTGIISFGNTIYFGEGSWLTVV.

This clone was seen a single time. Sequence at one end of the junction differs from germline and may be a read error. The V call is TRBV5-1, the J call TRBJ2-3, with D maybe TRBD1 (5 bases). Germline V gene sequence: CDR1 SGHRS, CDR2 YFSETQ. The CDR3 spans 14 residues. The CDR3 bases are TGCGCCAGCAGCTTGGAGCAGGGCACGGATACGCAGTATTTT. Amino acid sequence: CASSLEQGTDTQYF.

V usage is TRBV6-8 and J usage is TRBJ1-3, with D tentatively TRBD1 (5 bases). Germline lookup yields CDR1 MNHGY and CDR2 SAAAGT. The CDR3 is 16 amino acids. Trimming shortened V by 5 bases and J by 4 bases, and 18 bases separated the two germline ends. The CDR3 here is CASSAGRGRTGNTIYF. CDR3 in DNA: TGTGCCAGCAGTGCAGGAAGGGGACGGACGGGAAACACCATATATTTT.

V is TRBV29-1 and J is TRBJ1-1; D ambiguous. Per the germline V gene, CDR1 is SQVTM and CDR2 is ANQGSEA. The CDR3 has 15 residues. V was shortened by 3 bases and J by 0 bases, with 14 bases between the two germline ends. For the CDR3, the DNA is TGCAGCGTTGAGCGACCCTCTCTCTTGAACACTGAAGCTTTCTTT. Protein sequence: CSVERPSLLNTEAFF.

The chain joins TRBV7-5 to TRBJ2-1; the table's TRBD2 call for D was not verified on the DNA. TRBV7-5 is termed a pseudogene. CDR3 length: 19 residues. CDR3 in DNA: TGTGCCAGCAGCTTGGCCTGGCTAGCGGGAGGGCCTCTCTACAATGAGCAGTTCTTC. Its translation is CASSLAWLAGGPLYNEQFF.

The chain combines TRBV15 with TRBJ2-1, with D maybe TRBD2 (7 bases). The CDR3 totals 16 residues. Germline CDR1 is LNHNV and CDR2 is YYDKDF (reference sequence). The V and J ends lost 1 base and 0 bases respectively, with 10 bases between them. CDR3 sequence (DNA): TGTGCCACCAGCAGAGCTGGGGGGGCCTCCTACAATGAGCAGTTCTTC. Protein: CATSRAGGASYNEQFF.

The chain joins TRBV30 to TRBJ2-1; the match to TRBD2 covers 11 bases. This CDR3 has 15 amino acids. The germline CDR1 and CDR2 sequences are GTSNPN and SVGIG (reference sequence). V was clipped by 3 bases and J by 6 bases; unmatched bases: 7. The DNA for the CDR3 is TGTGCCTGGAGCGCTTTAGCGGGGGGGGTCAATGAGCAGTTCTTC. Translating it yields CAWSALAGGVNEQFF.

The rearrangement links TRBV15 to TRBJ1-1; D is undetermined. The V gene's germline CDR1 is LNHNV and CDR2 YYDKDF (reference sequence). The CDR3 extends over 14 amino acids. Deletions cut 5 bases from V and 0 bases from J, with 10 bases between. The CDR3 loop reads CATSRGLLNTEAFF. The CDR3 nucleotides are TGTGCCACCAGCCGAGGACTCTTGAACACTGAAGCTTTCTTT.

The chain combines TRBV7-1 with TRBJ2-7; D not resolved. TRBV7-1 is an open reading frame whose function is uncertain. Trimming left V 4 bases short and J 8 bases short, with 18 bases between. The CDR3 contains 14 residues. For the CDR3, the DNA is TGTGCCAGCAGCTTGGAGTCTGGGCAGCCCAAGCAGTACTTC. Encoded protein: CASSLESGQPKQYF.

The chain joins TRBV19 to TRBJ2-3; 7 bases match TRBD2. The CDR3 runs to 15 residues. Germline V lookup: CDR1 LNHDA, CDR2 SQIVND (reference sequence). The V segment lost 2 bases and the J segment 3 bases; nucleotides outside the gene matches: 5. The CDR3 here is CASSIRRGITDTQYF. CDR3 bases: TGTGCCAGTAGTATAAGGCGGGGGATAACAGATACGCAGTATTTT. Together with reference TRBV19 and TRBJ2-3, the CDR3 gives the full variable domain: DGGITQSPKYLFRKEGQNVTLSCEQNLNHDAMYWYRQDPGQGLRLIYYSQIVNDFQKGDIAEGYSVSREKKESFPLTVTSAQKNPTAFYLCASSIRRGITDTQYFGPGTRLTVL.